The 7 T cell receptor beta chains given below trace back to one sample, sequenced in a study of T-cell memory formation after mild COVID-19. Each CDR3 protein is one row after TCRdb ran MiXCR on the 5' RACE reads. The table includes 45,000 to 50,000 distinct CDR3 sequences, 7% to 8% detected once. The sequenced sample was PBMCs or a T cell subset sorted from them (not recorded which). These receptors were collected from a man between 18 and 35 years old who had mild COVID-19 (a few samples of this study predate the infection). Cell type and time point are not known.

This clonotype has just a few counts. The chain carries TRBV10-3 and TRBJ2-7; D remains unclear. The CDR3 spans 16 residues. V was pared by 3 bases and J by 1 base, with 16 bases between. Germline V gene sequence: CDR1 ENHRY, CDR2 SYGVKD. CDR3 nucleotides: TGTGCCATCAGTGACCCGACGGTCACCCCGTCCTACGAGCAGTACTTC. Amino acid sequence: CAISDPTVTPSYEQYF.

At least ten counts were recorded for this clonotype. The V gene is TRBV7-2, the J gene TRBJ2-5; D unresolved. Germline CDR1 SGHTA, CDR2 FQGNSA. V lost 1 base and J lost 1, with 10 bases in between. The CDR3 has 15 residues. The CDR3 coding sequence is TGTGCCAGCAGCTTAGGTTTGGGCCGCCAAGAGACCCAGTACTTC. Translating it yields CASSLGLGRQETQYF.

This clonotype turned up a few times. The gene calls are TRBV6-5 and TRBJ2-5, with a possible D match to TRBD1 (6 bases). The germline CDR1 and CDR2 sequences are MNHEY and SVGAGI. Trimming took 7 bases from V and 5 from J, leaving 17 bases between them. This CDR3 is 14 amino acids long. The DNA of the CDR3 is TGTGCCAGCAATACAGGGTTTTTCGGTGAGACCCAGTACTTC. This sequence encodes CASNTGFFGETQYF.

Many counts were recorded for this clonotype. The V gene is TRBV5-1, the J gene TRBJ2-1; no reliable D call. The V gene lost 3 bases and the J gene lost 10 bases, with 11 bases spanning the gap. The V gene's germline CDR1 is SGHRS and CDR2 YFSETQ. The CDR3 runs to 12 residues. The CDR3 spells CASSSGYGEQFF. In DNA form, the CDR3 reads TGCGCCAGCAGCTCCGGCTATGGGGAGCAGTTCTTC.

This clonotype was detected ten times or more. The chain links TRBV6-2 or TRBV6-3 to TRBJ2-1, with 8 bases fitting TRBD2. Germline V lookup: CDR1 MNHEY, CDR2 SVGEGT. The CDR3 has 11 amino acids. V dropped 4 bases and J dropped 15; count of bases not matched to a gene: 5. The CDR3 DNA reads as TGTGCCAGCAGTTCCGGGGGGGTGTGGTTCTTC. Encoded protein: CASSSGGVWFF.

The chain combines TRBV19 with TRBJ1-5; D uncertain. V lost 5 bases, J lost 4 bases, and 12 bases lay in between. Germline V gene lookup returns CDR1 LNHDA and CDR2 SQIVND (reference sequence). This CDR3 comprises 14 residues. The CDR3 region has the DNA TGTGCCAGTAGTCTTTTAGATTGGAATCAGCCCCAGCATTTT. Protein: CASSLLDWNQPQHF.

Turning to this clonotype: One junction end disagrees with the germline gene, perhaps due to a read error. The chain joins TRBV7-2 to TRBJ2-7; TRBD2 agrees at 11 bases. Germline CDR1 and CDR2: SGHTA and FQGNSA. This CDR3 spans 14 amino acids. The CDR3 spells CASSLAGGPYEQYF. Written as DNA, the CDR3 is TGTGCCAGCAGTTTAGCGGGGGGGCCATACGAGCAGTACTTC.